Each of the 11 T cell receptor beta chains below was sequenced from the same sample in a study of graft-versus-host responses after intestinal transplantation. Only in-frame clones appear in the TCRdb table, and some are missing; sequencing was by immunoSEQ multiplex PCR. The profile covers some 14,000 clones, with about 30% appearing a single time and approximately 1.8% taken by the ten largest. Researchers placed about 200,000 CFSE-labeled responder cells in culture with about 200,000 irradiated, violet-dye-labeled stimulator cells. Material: alloreactive CD8+ T cells from a mixed lymphocyte reaction culture, obtained before intestinal transplant. Sample subset: CFSE-low proliferating T cells sorted from approximately six-day pre-transplant mixed lymphocyte reaction (GvH or HvG direction). These receptors came from a human patient who received an intestinal transplant.

This clone has only a few counts. This chain joins TRBV28 and TRBJ1-5, with TRBD1 matching 8 bases. Germline assignment: CDR1 MDHEN and CDR2 SYDVKM. The CDR3 has 14 amino acids. V gave up 6 bases and J gave up 3 bases; unmatched junction bases: 4. The CDR3: CASSRTGSNQPQHF. CDR3 in DNA: TGTGCCAGCAGCCGGACAGGGTCCAATCAGCCCCAGCATTTT.

V and J are TRBV7-2 and TRBJ2-2, with 12 positions matching TRBD1. From germline, CDR1 is SGHTA and CDR2 FQGNSA. V trimming: 4 bases; J trimming: 5 bases; junction bases outside the gene matches: 8. The CDR3 runs 17 residues. The CDR3 nucleotides are TGTGCCAGCAGCTGGGGGGACAGGGGGCTAGAAACCGGGGAGCTGTTTTTT. It encodes CASSWGDRGLETGELFF.

This clone showed up just a few times. The genes are TRBV11-3 and TRBJ2-2; TRBD2 matches 8 bases. The CDR3 runs to 16 residues. The germline gives CDR1 SGHNT, CDR2 YENEEA. V lost 5 bases to trimming and J lost 3 bases; unmatched junction nucleotides: 8. The CDR3 sequence is CASSPQAGAHTGELFF. The CDR3 nucleotides are TGTGCCAGCAGCCCGCAAGCGGGGGCCCACACCGGGGAGCTGTTTTTT.

Relative to its sample, this clone is medium-sized. The chain links TRBV4-3 to TRBJ1-3; 7 positions agree with TRBD1. In germline, CDR1 is LGHNA, CDR2 YSLEER. V shed 1 base, J shed 8 bases, and the junction held 8 bases outside the gene matches. The CDR3 length is 15 residues. The CDR3 sequence: CASSQGIGTVYTIYF. In DNA, the CDR3 is TGCGCCAGCAGCCAAGGGATAGGGACAGTCTACACCATATATTTT.

Only a few counts were recorded for this clone. The chain is built from TRBV4-1 and TRBJ1-1, with TRBD1 matching over 9 bases. Germline V gene lookup returns CDR1 MGHRA and CDR2 YSYEKL. Trimming cost V 6 bases and J 3 bases; bases outside gene matches: 11. The CDR3 runs to 16 residues. CDR3 DNA: TGCGCCAGCAGACCCACAGGGGGCTCAGATTACACTGAAGCTTTCTTT. Protein: CASRPTGGSDYTEAFF.

The chain has TRBV6-6 and TRBJ1-1; possible D gene TRBD1, 5 bases. CDR1 and CDR2 from the germline V gene are MNHNY and SVGAGI (reference sequence). V was pared by 6 bases and J by 0 bases, with 11 bases between. CDR3 length: 14 residues. CDR3 DNA: TGTGCCAGCAGCTGGGACTCCTTGAACACTGAAGCTTTCTTT. This gives the protein CASSWDSLNTEAFF.

This clone was observed a few times. This chain uses TRBV9 with TRBJ1-3; 8 nucleotides align to TRBD1. CDR3 length equals 17 residues. Germline CDR1 is SGDLS and CDR2 is YYNGEE. V lost 4 bases and J lost 0; bases outside the gene matches: 9. CDR3 region: CASSSWDRPLSGNTIYF. The CDR3 region has the DNA TGTGCCAGCAGCTCCTGGGACAGGCCTCTCTCTGGAAACACCATATATTTT. Based on the CDR3 plus reference TRBV9 and TRBJ1-3, the full variable domain is DSGVTQTPKHLITATGQRVTLRCSPRSGDLSVYWYQQSLDQGLQFLIQYYNGEERAKGNILERFSAQQFPDLHSELNLSSLELGDSALYFCASSSWDRPLSGNTIYFGEGSWLTVV.

This clone was observed a few times. DNA of the CDR3: TGTGCCAGCAGTTTATCACGGGACAGGGGCTACGAGCAGTACTTC. Residues: CASSLSRDRGYEQYF. The rearrangement links TRBV2 to TRBJ2-7; 10 nucleotides align to TRBD1. Germline V gene lookup returns CDR1 SNHLY and CDR2 FYNNEI. Trimming cost V 5 bases and J 3 bases; bases outside gene matches: 7. This CDR3 has 15 amino acids.

The chain carries TRBV7-9 and TRBJ1-2; TRBD1 matches at 7 bases. Trimming took 7 bases from V and 3 from J; bases not matched to a gene: 11. Germline V gene lookup returns CDR1 SEHNR and CDR2 FQNEAQ (reference sequence). This CDR3 comprises 15 residues. CDR3 in amino acids: CASTEEGRGDYGYTF. CDR3 DNA sequence: TGTGCCAGCACCGAGGAGGGCAGGGGGGACTATGGCTACACCTTC.

The V and J genes are TRBV16 and TRBJ2-7; D is unclear. Germline V lookup: CDR1 KGHSY, CDR2 FQNENV. Trimming left V 0 bases short and J 1 base short, with 10 bases between. There are 15 residues in the CDR3. The CDR3 spells CASSQSYSPSYEQYF. DNA for the CDR3: TGTGCCAGCAGCCAATCTTACAGCCCTTCCTACGAGCAGTACTTC.

This clone came up a few times. This chain joins TRBV27 and TRBJ1-2; D unclear. V was pared by 0 bases and J by 5 bases, with 7 bases between. This CDR3 is built from 13 residues. CDR1 and CDR2 (germline): MNHEY, SMNVEV (reference sequence). The CDR3 DNA reads TGTGCCAGCAGTTTATCTTTGACATATGGCTACACCTTC. This translates into CASSLSLTYGYTF.